This T cell receptor (beta chain) derives from a study of Ad26.COV2.S vaccination and SARS-CoV-2 variants. This clone was seen once. Described treatment: some 19 received Ad26.COV2.S at low or high dose, single or two shots; about 5 received placebo; per-sample allocation not given. The samples were gathered on day 63 after the first injection of vaccine or placebo. The CDR3 runs 12 residues. Per germline, CDR1 SEHNR and CDR2 FQNEAQ (reference sequence). The V and J ends lost 3 bases and 10 bases, in that order; junction bases with no gene match: 5. Sequenced by immunoSEQ multiplex PCR; TCRdb stores in-frame clones only, minus some. The sample carries about 420,000 clones, 70% to 90% recorded once.

The sequencing used peripheral blood, collected in a trial of Ad26.COV2.S vaccine versus placebo. The clonotype originates from a person aged 18-60 years who received the Ad26.COV2.S COVID-19 vaccine or a placebo. This chain links TRBV7-9 with TRBJ1-1; TRBD1 matches at 7 bases. This chain's CDR3 is CASSFVTGAAFF. The CDR3 DNA reads as TGTGCCAGCAGCTTTGTCACAGGGGCAGCTTTCTTT.